The 18 T cell receptor beta chains reported below all come from one sample, sequenced in a study of blood T cell repertoires in COVID-19. Only in-frame clones appear in the TCRdb table, and some are missing; sequencing was by immunoSEQ multiplex PCR. Of roughly 160,000 clones listed, about four fifths were seen once; the top ten hold 7% to 10%. The sample consisted of peripheral blood. The receptors originated from a woman aged 55-69 years with COVID-19, enrolled during active disease.

This clone was detected once. The rearrangement links TRBV30 to TRBJ2-7; a weak D match, TRBD1 (5 bases). V dropped 3 bases and J dropped 6 bases, with 24 bases sitting between them. The CDR3 totals 16 residues. In germline, CDR1 is GTSNPN, CDR2 SVGIG (reference sequence). CDR3 sequence (DNA): TGTGCCTGGAGAGATCACGGACACTTACCGAAGGGCGAGCAGTACTTC. It yields the protein CAWRDHGHLPKGEQYF.

This chain uses TRBV27 with TRBJ2-2, with 9 bases identical to TRBD2. Germline CDR1 MNHEY, CDR2 SMNVEV (reference sequence). This CDR3 is built from 16 residues. The CDR3 nucleotides read TGTGCGGTCCGGAGAGCGGGAGGCCAAGGAACCGGGGAGCTGTTTTTT. It encodes CAVRRAGGQGTGELFF.

This rearrangement joins TRBV19 to TRBJ1-2; D remains unclear. The CDR3 runs to 13 residues. Germline V gene lookup returns CDR1 LNHDA and CDR2 SQIVND (reference sequence). Trimming removed 5 bases at V and 7 bases at J, with 14 bases between. CDR3 in DNA: TGTGCCAGTAGTTCAGGAGGAGGGCCTGGCTACACCTTC. Translation: CASSSGGGPGYTF.

The chain couples TRBV4-3 to TRBJ2-1; 7 bases are a match to TRBD2. The CDR3 totals 17 residues. Germline CDR1 is LGHNA and CDR2 is YSLEER. Unmatched junction bases numbered 9, after V lost 0 bases and J lost 4 bases. This CDR3 reads CASSQDRFLAEYNEQFF. CDR3 nucleotides: TGCGCCAGCAGCCAAGATAGGTTCCTAGCGGAATACAATGAGCAGTTCTTC.

This clone was seen just once. The chain links TRBV7-9 to TRBJ2-3; D is possibly TRBD1 (5 bases). The CDR3 runs to 15 residues. Per the germline V gene, CDR1 is SEHNR and CDR2 is FQNEAQ (reference sequence). V shed 4 bases and J shed 2 bases, with 13 bases lying between them. CDR3 sequence reads: CASSSLTDLTDTQYF. The DNA for the CDR3 is TGTGCCAGCAGCTCTTTGACAGATCTCACAGATACGCAGTATTTT.

The chain couples TRBV19 to TRBJ2-2, with 9 bases matching TRBD1. The V gene end was trimmed by 5 bases and the J gene end by 2 bases; junction bases not matched to a gene: 12. Germline V gene sequence: CDR1 LNHDA, CDR2 SQIVND (reference sequence). The CDR3 length is 18 residues. The CDR3 DNA reads as TGTGCCAGTAGTGCGAATCCTCGACAGGGGGTAAACACCGGGGAGCTGTTTTTT. As protein: CASSANPRQGVNTGELFF. The whole variable domain, filled in from reference TRBV19 and TRBJ2-2, reads DGGITQSPKYLFRKEGQNVTLSCEQNLNHDAMYWYRQDPGQGLRLIYYSQIVNDFQKGDIAEGYSVSREKKESFPLTVTSAQKNPTAFYLCASSANPRQGVNTGELFFGEGSRLTVL.

The chain has TRBV11-2 and TRBJ2-3; no reliable D call. The length of the CDR3 is 13 residues. The ends were cut back, 5 bases at V and 0 bases at J, with 6 bases in the middle. CDR1 is SGHAT and CDR2 is FQNNGV in the germline V gene. In nucleotides, the CDR3 is TGTGCCAGCAGCGTATATAGCACAGATACGCAGTATTTT. It is translated as CASSVYSTDTQYF.

This chain links TRBV27 with TRBJ2-3, with D maybe TRBD1 (5 bases). The CDR3 runs 17 residues. Trimming removed 5 bases at V and 0 bases at J, with 18 bases between. CDR1 is MNHEY, CDR2 SMNVEV, per germline (reference sequence). CDR3 sequence (DNA): TGTGCCAGCAGTCCAGGGTTAGGGGCCGGAAGCACAGATACGCAGTATTTT. Translating gives CASSPGLGAGSTDTQYF.

The chain is built from TRBV5-4 and TRBJ2-5; D is possibly TRBD2 (5 bases). This CDR3 is 14 amino acids long. V lost 2 bases to trimming and J lost 2 bases, with 10 bases between them. Germline lookup yields CDR1 SGHNT and CDR2 YYREEE (reference sequence). The CDR3 DNA is TGTGCCAGCAGCTTCTCCGGGATACAAGAGACCCAGTACTTC. As protein: CASSFSGIQETQYF.

The V gene is TRBV3-1 (or the pseudogene TRBV3-2), the J gene TRBJ1-1; D is perhaps TRBD1 (6 bases). From germline, CDR1 is LGHDT and CDR2 YNNKEL (reference sequence). The V and J ends lost 1 base and 7 bases respectively, with 7 bases between them. CDR3 length: 12 residues. The CDR3 loop reads CASSQGQVEAFF. The CDR3 DNA reads as TGTGCCAGCAGCCAAGGACAGGTTGAAGCTTTCTTT.

Details on this clone: Compared with germline, one end of the junction differs, possibly owing to a read error. The chain uses TRBV7-2 and TRBJ2-7; TRBD1 is a possible D gene (5 bases). This CDR3 has 14 amino acids. Germline CDR1 reads SGHTA; CDR2 reads FQGNSA. CDR3 nucleotides: TGTGCCAGCAGCCCACAGACAGCCTCCCACGAGCAGTACTTC. This translates into CASSPQTASHEQYF.

V and J are TRBV9 and TRBJ2-7, with D perhaps TRBD2 (6 bases). This CDR3 comprises 17 residues. Trimming took off 3 bases at V and 1 base at J, with 20 bases between the two ends. The germline V gene has CDR1 SGDLS and CDR2 YYNGEE. In DNA form, the CDR3 reads TGTGCCAGCAGCGAGGCCCCAAGTGGGAGGTCTTCCTACGAGCAGTACTTC. It yields the protein CASSEAPSGRSSYEQYF.

The chain recombines TRBV6-1 with TRBJ2-5, with TRBD2 matching over 9 bases. The germline V gene has CDR1 MNHNS and CDR2 SASEGT. This CDR3 spans 14 amino acids. Trimming at V came to 3 bases and at J to 5 bases, leaving 4 bases not matched to a gene. The DNA of the CDR3 is TGTGCCAGCAGTGACGGCGGGGGGGCGGAGACCCAGTACTTC. This encodes CASSDGGGAETQYF.

This clone came up a few times. The V gene is TRBV7-2, the J gene TRBJ1-1; no clear D. The V gene's germline CDR1 is SGHTA and CDR2 FQGNSA. The CDR3 consists of 15 residues. Deletions cut 0 bases from V and 4 bases from J, with 12 bases between. The CDR3 spells CASSLAGGVITEAFF. The CDR3 DNA is TGTGCCAGCAGCTTAGCGGGCGGGGTAATCACTGAAGCTTTCTTT.

Worth noting for this clone: The sample has other DNA sequences that encode this CDR3 too. The chain combines TRBV7-9 with TRBJ2-7; 7 bases align to TRBD1. CDR1 and CDR2 from the germline V gene are SEHNR and FQNEAQ (reference sequence). Trimming took 1 base from V and 3 from J; bases not matched to a gene: 3. The CDR3 extends over 14 amino acids. CDR3 protein: CASSLGTGVYEQYF. CDR3 bases: TGTGCCAGCAGCTTAGGGACAGGCGTCTACGAGCAGTACTTC.

The genes are TRBV19 and TRBJ2-1; 7 bases fit TRBD1. The CDR3 is 18 residues long. V shed 4 bases and J 5 bases; nucleotides not matched to a gene: 17. CDR1 is LNHDA and CDR2 is SQIVND in the germline V gene (reference sequence). The CDR3 DNA reads as TGTGCCAGTAGTAAGGATTCGGTCGGACAGGTGGGCCACAATGAGCAGTTCTTC. It codes for CASSKDSVGQVGHNEQFF.

The chain carries TRBV28 and TRBJ2-1; 8 nucleotides match TRBD1. The CDR3 runs 17 residues. Trimming at V came to 3 bases and at J to 0 bases, leaving 7 bases not matched to a gene. In germline, CDR1 is MDHEN, CDR2 SYDVKM. The DNA of the CDR3 is TGTGCCAGCAGTTTTTTATCAGGACAGGGCTCCTACAATGAGCAGTTCTTC. Translating it yields CASSFLSGQGSYNEQFF.

This clone was detected only once. V is TRBV5-8 and J is TRBJ1-1; D might be TRBD1 (5 bases). Germline CDR1 is SGHTS and CDR2 is YDEGEE. V dropped 0 bases and J dropped 1 base, with 10 bases sitting between them. The CDR3 extends over 15 amino acids. The CDR3 protein is CASSLVFGGNTEAFF. In DNA, the CDR3 is TGTGCCAGCAGCTTGGTCTTCGGGGGGAACACTGAAGCTTTCTTT.